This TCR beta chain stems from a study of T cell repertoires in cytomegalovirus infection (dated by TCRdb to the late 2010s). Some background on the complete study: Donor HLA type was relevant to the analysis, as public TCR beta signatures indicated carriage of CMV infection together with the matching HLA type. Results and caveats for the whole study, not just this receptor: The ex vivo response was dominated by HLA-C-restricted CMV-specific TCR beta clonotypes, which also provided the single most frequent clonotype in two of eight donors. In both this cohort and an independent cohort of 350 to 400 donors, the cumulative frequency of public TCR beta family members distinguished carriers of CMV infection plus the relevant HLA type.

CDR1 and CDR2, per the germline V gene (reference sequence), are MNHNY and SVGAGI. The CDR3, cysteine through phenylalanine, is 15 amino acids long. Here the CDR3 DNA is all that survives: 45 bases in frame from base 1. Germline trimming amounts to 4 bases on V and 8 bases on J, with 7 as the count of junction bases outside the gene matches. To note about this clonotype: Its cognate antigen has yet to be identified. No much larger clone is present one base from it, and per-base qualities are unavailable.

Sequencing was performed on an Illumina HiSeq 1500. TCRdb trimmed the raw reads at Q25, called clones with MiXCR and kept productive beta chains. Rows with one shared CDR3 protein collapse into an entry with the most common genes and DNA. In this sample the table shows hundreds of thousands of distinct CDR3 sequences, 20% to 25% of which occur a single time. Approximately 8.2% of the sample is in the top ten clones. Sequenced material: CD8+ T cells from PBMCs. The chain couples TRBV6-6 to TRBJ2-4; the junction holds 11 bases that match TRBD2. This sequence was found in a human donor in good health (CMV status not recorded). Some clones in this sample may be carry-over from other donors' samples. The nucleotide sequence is TGTGCCAGCAGTTCCTTACTAGCGGGGGTTGACATTCAGTACTTC. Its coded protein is CASSSLLAGVDIQYF.